This record looks at one T cell receptor beta chain sequence and its context. Its antigen is undetermined. The data derive from a study of vaccination effects on CD4 cells after COVID-19. Study-wide context: Participants were given two doses of BNT162b2 or mRNA-1273 vaccine.

Per germline, CDR1 SNHLY and CDR2 FYNNEI. CDR3 length equals 15 residues. The germline V and J ends were trimmed by 4 bases and 6 bases, with 19 bases remaining between them. Before sequencing, viral peptide pools were used by the ViraFEST assay to expand antigen-specific CD4+ T cells. Culturing for 10 days preceded CD4+ T cell isolation. The healthy vaccine recipients, who had no prior SARS-CoV-2 infection, showed negative nucleocapsid antibodies. Roughly 2.1 million PBMC per well received 9 to 10 IU/ml IL-2 and 9 to 10 ug/ml peptides in culture. The assay was immunoSEQ multiplex PCR, and TCRdb's table has in-frame clones only and misses some. Of 55,000 or so clones in the sample, 55% to 75% were seen once.

The TCR originated in a human donor who received a COVID-19 vaccine. The chain combines TRBV2 with TRBJ2-7; D unclear. The sample was CD4+ T cells from PBMCs cultured with SARS-CoV-2 spike peptides, taken before COVID-19 vaccination. CDR3 amino acids: CASSGFQETRREQYF. As DNA, the CDR3 is TGTGCCAGCAGTGGGTTTCAGGAAACCCGTCGCGAGCAGTACTTC.